The table lists the clone carrying this T cell receptor beta chain with a few counts. This CDR3 spans 13 amino acids. Germline loops: CDR1 SGDLS, CDR2 YYNGEE. V lost 2 bases and J 10 bases, leaving 10 bases between the germline ends. Here immunoSEQ multiplex PCR was the method, and the copy in TCRdb shows in-frame clones only, minus some. The sample holds 100,000 to 150,000 clones; about 88% are singletons and the top ten take more than 2%. This sample was taken from a study of blood T cell repertoires in COVID-19. Study at large: T cells, B-cell-depleted T cells, or PBMCs supplied cDNA or gDNA.

The V and J genes are TRBV9 and TRBJ1-6, with D possibly being TRBD1 (6 bases). The sample consisted of PBMCs or T cells enriched from blood (not recorded which). This clonotype was obtained from a man aged 35-49 years with acute COVID-19. This chain's CDR3 is CASSVGTTSPLHF. The CDR3 region has the DNA TGTGCCAGCAGCGTTGGGACAACCTCACCCCTCCACTTT.